This T cell receptor beta chain was recorded in a study of blood T cell repertoires in COVID-19. The overall study: From the United States, Italy and Spain came samples of acute and convalescent COVID-19. PBMCs, B-cell-depleted T cells, or T cells provided the cDNA or gDNA that made up the material.

V shed 4 bases, J shed 2 bases, and the junction held 13 bases outside the gene matches. Germline assignment: CDR1 SGHRS and CDR2 YFSETQ. The CDR3 is 17 residues long. Original methodology: Nucleated cell number was recorded as an estimate derived from reference gene primer amplification. Profiled with immunoSEQ multiplex PCR; TCRdb holds only in-frame clones, not every one. V and J calls and clone size come straight from that table; D and trimming were deduced from the DNA. The sample lists 150,000 to 200,000 clones; roughly nine tenths were seen once. Material: peripheral blood. The origin of this receptor is an older woman with acute or convalescent COVID-19. The chain couples TRBV5-1 to TRBJ2-3, with TRBD2 matching over 7 bases. Here the CDR3 DNA reads TGCGCCAGCAGCCCTATTTGGCCGGGACTAACCACAGATACGCAGTATTTT. Translation: CASSPIWPGLTTDTQYF.